A single sample is the source of the 25 T cell receptor beta chains below, sequenced in a study of control samples from healthy donors and cancer patients. Measured with immunoSEQ multiplex PCR; TCRdb has only the in-frame clones, and not every one. The repertoire consists of about 410,000 clones, with over 75% occurring once and the leading ten covering 6% to 7%. What was sequenced was PBMCs. The source is a man aged 35 to 55 with head and neck cancer.

In its sample, this clone was seen once. The V gene is TRBV25-1, the J gene TRBJ2-2; D is unresolved. The CDR3 is made up of 15 amino acids. Germline values: CDR1 MGHDK, CDR2 SYGVNS. V shed 2 bases and J shed 1 base, with 8 bases lying between them. CDR3 amino acids: CASSEARRNTGELFF. The CDR3 region has the DNA TGTGCCAGCAGTGAAGCGAGAAGGAACACCGGGGAGCTGTTTTTT.

This chain links TRBV19 with TRBJ2-1; D unresolved. Trimming cost V 1 base and J 5 bases, with 12 bases left between them. Germline V gene data show CDR1 as LNHDA and CDR2 as SQIVND (reference sequence). The CDR3 contains 15 residues. The CDR3 nucleotides read TGTGCCAGTAGTATAGGAACCCGTGGAAACAATGAGCAGTTCTTC. Protein product: CASSIGTRGNNEQFF.

The J gene is TRBJ1-4, the V gene TRBV13; D is ambiguous. CDR1 and CDR2 (germline): PRHDT, FYEKMQ (reference sequence). V lost 6 bases, J lost 8 bases, and 19 bases lay in between. There are 15 residues in the CDR3. This CDR3 is CASRITSLGEEKLFF. CDR3 in DNA: TGTGCCAGCAGAATTACGAGCCTTGGTGAGGAAAAACTGTTTTTT.

CDR3 coding DNA: TGCGCCAGCAGCTCCGGGACGCAAAAGACGAACACTGAAGCTTTCTTT. It specifies CASSSGTQKTNTEAFF. This chain connects TRBV5-1 to TRBJ1-1; tentative D call: TRBD1 (5 bases). Germline V gene sequence: CDR1 SGHRS, CDR2 YFSETQ. This CDR3 contains 16 residues. Trimming removed 3 bases from V and 1 base from J, with 16 bases in between.

The chain employs TRBV9 and TRBJ2-2, with D maybe TRBD2 (6 bases). The CDR3 consists of 16 residues. V shed 4 bases and J shed 1 base, with 14 bases lying between them. Germline CDR1 and CDR2: SGDLS and YYNGEE. This CDR3 is CASSPRELMNTGELFF. The DNA of the CDR3 is TGTGCCAGCAGCCCCCGGGAGTTAATGAACACCGGGGAGCTGTTTTTT. The entire variable domain, with the rest obtained from reference TRBV9 and TRBJ2-2, is as follows: DSGVTQTPKHLITATGQRVTLRCSPRSGDLSVYWYQQSLDQGLQFLIQYYNGEERAKGNILERFSAQQFPDLHSELNLSSLELGDSALYFCASSPRELMNTGELFFGEGSRLTVL.

The chain is built from TRBV7-8 and TRBJ2-5, with TRBD2 matching over 12 bases. Germline CDR1 reads SGHVS; CDR2 reads FQNEAQ. This CDR3 spans 16 amino acids. Trimming took 1 base from V and 7 from J; bases not matched to a gene: 7. The CDR3 loop is CASSLERTSGDTTQYF. The DNA for the CDR3 is TGTGCCAGCAGCTTAGAACGGACTAGCGGGGATACGACCCAGTACTTC.

This chain uses TRBV10-3 with TRBJ2-3; 16 nucleotides align to TRBD2. The germline gives CDR1 ENHRY, CDR2 SYGVKD. The junction had 9 bases not matched to a gene; V was cut back by 8 bases and J by 1 base. The CDR3 contains 18 residues. In DNA form, the CDR3 reads TGTGCCATCTCCACGGAAGGGACTAGCGGGGGGGGCACAGATACGCAGTATTTT. As protein: CAISTEGTSGGGTDTQYF.

Here the CDR3 DNA reads TGTGCCAGCAGCCCCGAGGGGGGGATGGAGGAGACCCAGTACTTC. Translation: CASSPEGGMEETQYF. The rearrangement joins TRBV3-1 (or the pseudogene TRBV3-2) to TRBJ2-5, with a weak D call TRBD2 (7 bases). Germline V lookup: CDR1 LGHDT, CDR2 YNNKEL (reference sequence). V was clipped by 4 bases and J by 5 bases, with 17 bases between them. The CDR3 is 15 residues long.

The chain employs TRBV7-3 and TRBJ2-1; 7 bases line up with TRBD1. The germline gives CDR1 SGHTA, CDR2 FQGTGA. The V and J ends lost 5 bases and 4 bases, in that order; junction bases with no gene match: 8. This CDR3 has 15 amino acids. This chain's CDR3 is CASSPDRVLYNEQFF. In DNA, the CDR3 is TGTGCCAGCAGCCCCGACAGGGTTCTTTACAATGAGCAGTTCTTC.

The rearrangement joins TRBV9 to TRBJ2-5, with 8 nucleotides matching TRBD2. CDR1 and CDR2 from the germline V gene are SGDLS and YYNGEE. V dropped 3 bases and J dropped 2; count of bases not matched to a gene: 6. The CDR3 covers 15 residues. The CDR3 reads CASSAGGSWQETQYF. CDR3 bases: TGTGCCAGCAGCGCGGGGGGGTCGTGGCAAGAGACCCAGTACTTC.

The chain combines TRBV11-3 with TRBJ2-2; 12 positions match TRBD2. V shed 1 base and J 5 bases; nucleotides not matched to a gene: 5. CDR1 and CDR2 (germline): SGHNT, YENEEA. This CDR3 is built from 17 residues. CDR3 loop: CASSLGTSGIRTGELFF. CDR3 bases: TGTGCCAGCAGCTTAGGGACTAGCGGGATCCGTACCGGGGAGCTGTTTTTT. Drawing the rest from reference TRBV11-3 and TRBJ2-2, the complete variable domain is EAGVVQSPRYKIIEKKQPVAFWCNPISGHNTLYWYLQNLGQGPELLIRYENEEAVDDSQLPKDRFSAERLKGVDSTLKIQPAELGDSAVYLCASSLGTSGIRTGELFFGEGSRLTVL.

The chain has TRBV19 and TRBJ1-5; possibly TRBD1 for D (6 bases). There are 16 residues in the CDR3. V gave up 7 bases and J gave up 0 bases, with 16 bases separating them. From germline, CDR1 is LNHDA and CDR2 SQIVND (reference sequence). In DNA, the CDR3 is TGTGCCAGTAATTTTCGACAGGCTCTTAGCAATCAGCCCCAGCATTTT. This encodes CASNFRQALSNQPQHF.

The chain combines TRBV20-1 with TRBJ1-1; 10 bases fit TRBD1. The CDR3 spans 14 residues. Germline trimming cut 3 bases from V and 2 bases from J; bases unmatched to any gene: 3. Germline CDR1 is DFQATT and CDR2 is SNEGSKA (reference sequence). The DNA of the CDR3 is TGCAGTGCTAGTGGGGACAGGGGAAACACTGAAGCTTTCTTT. Amino acids: CSASGDRGNTEAFF.

The genes are TRBV30 and TRBJ2-7; no clear D. Trimming took 6 bases from V and 1 from J, leaving 10 bases between them. CDR3 length: 12 residues. Per germline, CDR1 GTSNPN and CDR2 SVGIG (reference sequence). The CDR3 is CACEADSYEQYF. The CDR3 DNA follows: TGTGCCTGCGAGGCGGATTCCTACGAGCAGTACTTC.

The rearrangement uses TRBV19 and TRBJ2-5; D is undetermined. With 0 bases removed from V and 1 base from J, the gap between germline ends came to 0 bases. There are 12 residues in the CDR3. Germline loops: CDR1 LNHDA, CDR2 SQIVND (reference sequence). The CDR3 sequence: CASSIDQETQYF. In DNA form, the CDR3 reads TGTGCCAGTAGTATAGACCAAGAGACCCAGTACTTC. Together with reference TRBV19 and TRBJ2-5, the CDR3 gives the full variable domain: DGGITQSPKYLFRKEGQNVTLSCEQNLNHDAMYWYRQDPGQGLRLIYYSQIVNDFQKGDIAEGYSVSREKKESFPLTVTSAQKNPTAFYLCASSIDQETQYFGPGTRLLVL.

The chain employs TRBV5-5 and TRBJ2-7; no clear D. The length of the CDR3 is 16 residues. Trimming removed 4 bases at V and 5 bases at J, with 22 bases between. From germline, CDR1 is SGHKS and CDR2 YYEKEE (reference sequence). The CDR3 region has the DNA TGTGCCAGCAGCCTGACCTGGGCGAAGGTGAACGACGAGCAGTACTTC. It encodes CASSLTWAKVNDEQYF.

The chain combines TRBV27 with TRBJ2-7; D gene ambiguous. The length of the CDR3 is 14 residues. Germline assignment: CDR1 MNHEY and CDR2 SMNVEV (reference sequence). V was trimmed by 5 bases and J by 2 bases, leaving 13 bases between them. In DNA form, the CDR3 reads TGTGCCAGCAGTCCCGCCACGGTTCCCTACGAGCAGTACTTC. It specifies CASSPATVPYEQYF.

The chain combines TRBV6-5 with TRBJ2-7; possible D gene TRBD1, 6 bases. The CDR3 consists of 12 residues. Trimming removed 6 bases from V and 3 bases from J, with 9 bases in between. The germline V gene encodes CDR1 MNHEY and CDR2 SVGAGI. The CDR3 DNA is TGTGCCAGCAGGTCGGACAGCTACGAGCAGTACTTC. It yields the protein CASRSDSYEQYF.

The chain carries TRBV7-2 and TRBJ1-1; tentatively, D is TRBD1 (5 bases). The CDR3 is 15 residues long. Germline V gives CDR1 SGHTA, CDR2 FQGNSA. V was cut by 5 bases and J by 7 bases, with 20 bases left in between. The CDR3 coding sequence is TGTGCCAGCAGCCCTACGGCGCGGGGGTTGGGTGAAGCTTTCTTT. Translating it yields CASSPTARGLGEAFF.

The V gene is TRBV6-5, the J gene TRBJ1-2; D possibly corresponds to TRBD1 (5 bases). Trimming cost V 8 bases and J 3 bases, with 16 bases left between them. In germline, CDR1 is MNHEY, CDR2 SVGAGI. The CDR3 is made up of 14 amino acids. The CDR3 bases are TGTGCCAGCTCCGACCCGGGACCGGACTATGGCTACACCTTC. The encoded protein is CASSDPGPDYGYTF.

The genes are TRBV11-1 and TRBJ2-3; perhaps TRBD1 as D (6 bases). V lost 1 base, J lost 0 bases, and 8 bases lay in between. The CDR3 loop spans 15 amino acids. Per germline, CDR1 SGHAT and CDR2 FQDESV (reference sequence). The CDR3 protein is CASSLVGQSTDTQYF. As DNA, the CDR3 is TGTGCCAGCAGCTTAGTAGGACAGAGCACAGATACGCAGTATTTT.

V and J are TRBV30 and TRBJ2-1; D remains ambiguous. V was trimmed by 0 bases and J by 6 bases, leaving 6 bases between them. The CDR3 is 12 amino acids. Germline CDR1 and CDR2: GTSNPN and SVGIG (reference sequence). The CDR3 DNA reads TGTGCCTGGAGTGTAACTCCCAATGAGCAGTTCTTC. This gives the protein CAWSVTPNEQFF.

The CDR3 here is CASSYAGYEAQYF. The CDR3 bases are TGTGCCAGCAGTTACGCAGGGTACGAGGCGCAGTATTTT. This chain links TRBV6-6 with TRBJ2-3; D perhaps matches TRBD1 (5 bases). Per germline, CDR1 MNHNY and CDR2 SVGAGI (reference sequence). CDR3 length equals 13 residues. V was clipped by 2 bases and J by 10 bases, with 13 bases between them.

Here the CDR3 reads CASSEDRNTEAFF. The CDR3, as DNA: TGTGCCAGCAGTGAAGACCGGAACACTGAAGCTTTCTTT. The chain couples TRBV2 to TRBJ1-1; D gene ambiguous. The CDR3 runs 13 residues. Trimming shortened V by 1 base and J by 1 base, and 4 bases separated the two germline ends. Germline V lookup: CDR1 SNHLY, CDR2 FYNNEI.

The chain uses TRBV19 and TRBJ2-7; TRBD1 is a possible D gene (6 bases). This CDR3 has 14 residues. Trimming removed 5 bases at V and 2 bases at J, with 13 bases between. The V gene's germline CDR1 is LNHDA and CDR2 SQIVND (reference sequence). The CDR3 nucleotides read TGTGCCAGTAGTTTTGGGACATCGACCTACGAGCAGTACTTC. It encodes CASSFGTSTYEQYF.